This paragraph reports one T cell receptor (beta chain). Its antigen is undetermined. The data originate from a study of T cell responses to AZD1222 COVID-19 vaccine. Study results and limitations: In a largely white British group with more females than males, clonal diversity was possibly underestimated. Only 5 to 7 AZD1222 recipients tested seropositive at baseline. The CD4 TCRs associated with vaccination extended across spike and predominated at 160-218 and 743-854.

Sequencing was performed with immunoSEQ multiplex PCR; in TCRdb, only in-frame clones are kept and a portion is missing. The sample lists tens of thousands of clones, approximately 85% occurring once. Germline loops: CDR1 SGHTA, CDR2 FQGNSA. The CDR3 is 13 amino acids. V shed 2 bases and J shed 4 bases, with 9 bases lying between them. The sample here was peripheral blood, taken on day 0 of MenACWY control vaccination. This chain connects TRBV7-2 to TRBJ2-7, with D unclear. This clonotype originated in an adult in good health. CDR3 bases: TGTGCCAGCAGCTTACAAGTAAGATACGAGCAGTACTTC. Translation gives CASSLQVRYEQYF.